Listed here are 10 T cell receptor beta chains from one sample, sequenced in a study of tissue T cells after allogeneic stem cell transplantation. Some clones are missing from TCRdb's copy, which holds only in-frame ones; the method was immunoSEQ multiplex PCR. The sample shows under 1,000 clones, about 46% of them seen only once. This material consisted of ileal tissue, taken at autopsy. All receptors come from a female patient aged 40 to 70 with steroid-refractory graft-versus-host disease after an allogeneic stem cell transplant. These T cells may partly come from the graft donor.

In this sample, this clone turned up a few times. The rearrangement links TRBV7-9 to TRBJ2-1, with D tentatively TRBD1 or TRBD2 (5 bases each). Trimming took 4 bases from V and 0 from J, leaving 13 bases between them. This CDR3 comprises 16 residues. Germline V gene data show CDR1 as SEHNR and CDR2 as FQNEAQ (reference sequence). The CDR3 region has the DNA TGTGCCAGCAGCTCCCGGGGACCGACCTCCTACAATGAGCAGTTCTTC. Its protein is CASSSRGPTSYNEQFF.

This chain joins TRBV18 and TRBJ1-6; no firm D call. CDR1 is KGHSH and CDR2 is LQKENI in the germline V gene. The length of the CDR3 is 15 residues. The ends were cut back, 2 bases at V and 8 bases at J, with 13 bases in the middle. Here the CDR3 reads CASSPYRDGDSPLHF. The CDR3 coding sequence is TGTGCCAGCTCACCATATCGAGACGGTGATTCACCCCTCCACTTT.

This clone was detected only a few times. V is TRBV6-5 and J is TRBJ1-2, with 7 bases aligning to TRBD1. The CDR3 loop spans 14 amino acids. Looked up from germline, CDR1 is MNHEY and CDR2 is SVGAGI. Unmatched junction bases numbered 8, after V lost 4 bases and J lost 6 bases. The CDR3 is CASSFLGQLHGYTF. DNA of the CDR3: TGTGCCAGCAGTTTCCTGGGACAGCTCCATGGCTACACCTTC.

The rearrangement joins TRBV4-2 to TRBJ2-3; D not resolved. Trimming removed 1 base from V and 2 bases from J, with 7 bases in between. CDR1 and CDR2 (germline): LGHNA, YNFKEQ. The CDR3 totals 14 residues. For the CDR3, the DNA is TGTGCCAGCAGCCAAGGGCCATCCACAGATACGCAGTATTTT. This translates into CASSQGPSTDTQYF.

A few counts support this clone. The DNA for the CDR3 is TGTGCCAGCAGCGTAGGCCCCACCGGGGAGCTGTTTTTT. It encodes CASSVGPTGELFF. V usage is TRBV9 and J usage is TRBJ2-2; D not certain. The V end lost 0 bases, the J end lost 4 bases, and 4 bases lay between the germline ends. The germline V gene encodes CDR1 SGDLS and CDR2 YYNGEE. The CDR3 contains 13 residues.

This clone is large by share. The rearrangement links TRBV5-6 to TRBJ1-2; perhaps TRBD1 as D (5 bases). There are 13 residues in the CDR3. V was cut by 4 bases and J by 7 bases, with 14 bases left in between. Germline CDR1 and CDR2: SGHDT and YYEEEE. CDR3 region: CASSLGPLRGYTF. The DNA of the CDR3 is TGTGCCAGCAGCCTGGGACCGCTTCGTGGCTACACCTTC.

This clone was counted between two and nine times. The CDR3 bases are TGTGCCAGCAGCGTAGAGGCAGGGAGGGTTGAGACCCAGTACTTC. Amino acids: CASSVEAGRVETQYF. V and J are TRBV9 and TRBJ2-5; 7 nucleotides align to TRBD2. The CDR3 totals 15 residues. In germline, CDR1 is SGDLS, CDR2 YYNGEE. The V segment lost 0 bases and the J segment 5 bases; nucleotides outside the gene matches: 7.

This clone appeared a few times. The chain uses TRBV10-3 and TRBJ2-7; 7 bases match TRBD2. The germline V gene has CDR1 ENHRY and CDR2 SYGVKD. The CDR3 has 14 amino acids. The J segment lost 5 bases and the V segment lost 4 bases, leaving 8 bases of the junction unmatched. The CDR3 reads CAISGTRSLHEQYF. CDR3 coding DNA: TGTGCCATCAGTGGGACTAGATCCCTCCACGAGCAGTACTTC.

The V call is TRBV10-3, the J call TRBJ2-5; TRBD2 aligns across 8 bases. CDR1 ENHRY and CDR2 SYGVKD come from the germline V gene. CDR3 size: 13 residues. V was clipped by 10 bases and J by 1 base; unmatched bases: 5. The DNA for the CDR3 is TGTGCCACCCAACTAGCGGCCCAAGAGACCCAGTACTTC. Its protein product is CATQLAAQETQYF.

The chain is built from TRBV5-1 and TRBJ2-3; 7 bases are a match to TRBD2. This CDR3 spans 13 amino acids. Trimming removed 8 bases from V and 6 bases from J; junction bases left unmatched: 9. Germline assignment: CDR1 SGHRS and CDR2 YFSETQ. The CDR3 DNA reads as TGCGCCAGTGGTTCGGGAGGAGGTGATACGCAGTATTTT. Protein: CASGSGGGDTQYF.